A single sample is the source of the 14 T cell receptor beta chains below, sequenced in a study of regulatory T cells in long-lasting Graves disease. Investigators prepared the TCR beta libraries by applying iRepertoire HTBI primers and Arm-PCR of CDR3 regions. One entry per CDR3 protein, called by TCRdb with MiXCR from the multiplex PCR reads. The sample has about 660,000 distinct CDR3 sequences, 25% to 35% seen once. Noted time point: persistent/refractory GD, antithyroid drugs over 5 years with positive TRAb. Following extraction of RNA from PBMCs, that RNA was used to make the TCR library. This sample comprised peripheral blood mononuclear cells (PBMCs), obtained when the disease was refractory, from a patient treated with antithyroid drugs. The receptors were sampled from a female donor with Graves disease.

The rearrangement uses TRBV5-4 and TRBJ1-1; D is perhaps TRBD1 (5 bases). Germline values: CDR1 SGHNT, CDR2 YYREEE (reference sequence). Trimming left V 4 bases short and J 2 bases short, with 15 bases between. CDR3 length: 15 amino acids. The CDR3 DNA is TGTGCCAGCAGCCCATTACAGGTGTCCAACACTGAAGCTTTCTTT. Its translation is CASSPLQVSNTEAFF.

This clonotype was counted only a few times. The chain carries TRBV10-3 and TRBJ2-7; 8 bases match TRBD2. CDR1 is ENHRY and CDR2 is SYGVKD in the germline V gene. Germline trimming cut 7 bases from V and 0 bases from J; bases unmatched to any gene: 11. CDR3 size: 16 residues. The CDR3 sequence: CAIMGSGTLSSYEQYF. As DNA, the CDR3 is TGTGCCATCATGGGTAGCGGGACTTTGTCCTCCTACGAGCAGTACTTC.

The J gene is TRBJ1-1, the V gene TRBV20-1, with 9 positions matching TRBD1. The CDR3 is 15 amino acids. Germline trimming cut 5 bases from V and 5 bases from J; bases unmatched to any gene: 12. Germline-derived CDR1 and CDR2 are DFQATT and SNEGSKA (reference sequence). CDR3 sequence (DNA): TGCAGTGCTCAATCCGGGACAGGGACGAGGACTGAAGCTTTCTTT. Its protein product is CSAQSGTGTRTEAFF.

The genes are TRBV19 and TRBJ2-7, with D perhaps being TRBD1 or TRBD2 (5 bases each). CDR1 is LNHDA and CDR2 is SQIVND in the germline V gene (reference sequence). There are 15 residues in the CDR3. Trimming left V 4 bases short and J 2 bases short, with 15 bases between. The CDR3 nucleotides are TGTGCCAGTAGTAGATCCGGGACCGAGACCTACGAGCAGTACTTC. Protein product: CASSRSGTETYEQYF.

The chain combines TRBV11-1 with TRBJ1-3; unclear D gene. V was shortened by 5 bases and J by 4 bases, with 15 bases between the two germline ends. This CDR3 spans 15 amino acids. The germline CDR1 and CDR2 sequences are SGHAT and FQDESV (reference sequence). Written as DNA, the CDR3 is TGTGCCAGCAGCCTAACAAGGGTACCCGGAAACACCATATATTTT. This translates into CASSLTRVPGNTIYF.

This clonotype was found many times. J is TRBJ2-5 and V is TRBV20-1; D gene unclear. Trimming removed 6 bases from V and 1 base from J, with 12 bases in between. Germline loops: CDR1 DFQATT, CDR2 SNEGSKA (reference sequence). The CDR3 contains 13 residues. CDR3 loop: CSALGSFQETQYF. Written as DNA, the CDR3 is TGCAGTGCCCTCGGGTCATTCCAAGAGACCCAGTACTTC.

In DNA, the CDR3 is TGCAGTGCTGTCCCGGGACAGATTACTGAAGCTTTCTTT. It translates to CSAVPGQITEAFF. This sequence joins TRBV20-1 and TRBJ1-1; 7 bases line up with TRBD1. In germline, CDR1 is DFQATT, CDR2 SNEGSKA (reference sequence). The length of the CDR3 is 13 residues. V was pared by 5 bases and J by 5 bases, with 8 bases of the junction left unmatched.

This clonotype was counted between two and nine times. The genes are TRBV5-1 and TRBJ2-7; 8 bases fit TRBD2. J lost 2 bases, V lost 3 bases, and 7 bases had no gene match. This CDR3 contains 15 residues. In germline, CDR1 is SGHRS, CDR2 YFSETQ. CDR3: CASSSYLAGTYEQYF. CDR3 nucleotides: TGCGCCAGCAGCTCGTACTTAGCGGGGACCTACGAGCAGTACTTC.

Note on this clonotype: A much larger clone is a single base away; this may be a read error. CDR3 sequence: CASRDPGVGHTF. The CDR3 DNA reads as TGTGCCAGCAGGGACCCAGGGGTTGGCCACACCTTC. This chain connects TRBV28 to TRBJ1-2; a possible D gene is TRBD1 (6 bases). Germline CDR1 and CDR2: MDHEN and SYDVKM. The length of the CDR3 is 12 residues.

The CDR3 bases are TGTGCCAGCAATCAAAAAACTCGTAACAGGGCAAGAAAAATGAACACTGAAGCTTTCTTT. It is translated as CASNQKTRNRARKMNTEAFF. The chain joins TRBV6-1 to TRBJ1-1, with D tentatively TRBD1 (6 bases). Germline CDR1 MNHNS, CDR2 SASEGT. CDR3 length: 20 amino acids. V lost 7 bases and J lost 0, with 30 bases in between.

This clonotype showed up just a few times. The V and J genes are TRBV29-1 and TRBJ2-5; TRBD2 might be the D (7 bases). The CDR3 runs to 14 residues. Germline values: CDR1 SQVTM, CDR2 ANQGSEA. Trimming cost V 8 bases and J 2 bases, with 18 bases left between them. CDR3 sequence (DNA): TGCAGCTTTGGGGGGGCGGGTGGACAAGAGACCCAGTACTTC. Translating it yields CSFGGAGGQETQYF. Based on the CDR3 plus reference TRBV29-1 and TRBJ2-5, the full variable domain is SAVISQKPSRDICQRGTSLTIQCQVDSQVTMMFWYRQQPGQSLTLIATANQGSEATYESGFVIDKFPISRPNLTFSTLTVSNMSPEDSSIYLCSFGGAGGQETQYFGPGTRLLVL.

This clonotype was seen more than once but under ten times. The CDR3 spells CASRFYRGGYTF. In DNA, the CDR3 is TGTGCCAGCAGATTTTACAGGGGTGGCTACACCTTC. V is TRBV12-3 or TRBV12-4 and J is TRBJ1-2, with 7 bases fitting TRBD1. The CDR3 has 12 residues. Losses at the gene ends were 6 bases for V and 7 bases for J; bases not matched to a gene: 5.

This chain's CDR3 is CASSFTSNQPQHF. The CDR3 DNA follows: TGTGCCAGCAGTTTTACTAGCAATCAGCCCCAGCATTTT. The chain combines TRBV12-3 or TRBV12-4 with TRBJ1-5; no clear D. Between the trimmed V and J ends, which lost 3 bases and 0 bases, there was a span of 3 bases. The CDR3 has 13 amino acids.

The CDR3 sequence: CASSQDLPAPPPAFF. CDR3 DNA sequence: TGTGCCAGCAGCCAAGATCTCCCGGCACCACCCCCAGCTTTCTTT. The chain employs TRBV3-1 and TRBJ1-1; D is unresolved. Trimming shortened V by 0 bases and J by 10 bases, and 18 bases separated the two germline ends. The CDR3 has 15 amino acids. Germline values: CDR1 LGHDT, CDR2 YNNKEL (reference sequence).